One sample yielded the 9 T cell receptor beta chains listed below, sequenced in a study of regulatory T cells in long-lasting Graves disease. Library construction for TCR beta used iRepertoire HTBI primers and Arm-PCR of CDR3 regions. TCRdb re-derived calls from the multiplex PCR reads in MiXCR, one entry per CDR3 protein. In the table there are fewer than 450,000 distinct CDR3 sequences, over 14% of which are singletons. Time point meaning: newly diagnosed GD, antithyroid drugs for less than 3 months. Preparation of the TCR library used RNA extracted from PBMCs. These data are also associated with another study on T cells in Graves' hyperthyroidism and ophthalmopathy.

Sequencing used peripheral blood mononuclear cells (PBMCs), obtained at new diagnosis, from a patient treated with antithyroid drugs. The receptor set was obtained from a woman in her thirties or forties with Graves disease.

This clonotype came up many times. The chain joins TRBV30 to TRBJ1-5; 7 bases line up with TRBD1. The V gene end was trimmed by 1 base and the J gene end by 3 bases; junction bases not matched to a gene: 3. The CDR3 extends over 14 amino acids. Germline CDR1 GTSNPN, CDR2 SVGIG (reference sequence). In DNA form, the CDR3 reads TGTGCCTGGAGTGGACAGGGTTTCAATCAGCCCCAGCATTTT. As protein: CAWSGQGFNQPQHF.

Notes on this clonotype: The junction does not match germline at one end; this may be a read error. This chain uses TRBV15 with TRBJ2-2, with D possibly TRBD1 on 6 matching bases. CDR3 length: 15 residues. Per germline, CDR1 LNHNV and CDR2 YYDKDF (reference sequence). DNA of the CDR3: TGTCCCACCAGCAGAGGGGGAGTAAACACCGGGGAGCTGTTTTTT. Its translation is CPTSRGGVNTGELFF.

At least ten counts were recorded for this clonotype. The chain couples TRBV9 to TRBJ2-2, with 11 bases matching TRBD2. CDR3 length: 17 residues. The ends lost 0 bases at V and 3 bases at J; junction bases unmatched: 4. The germline V gene has CDR1 SGDLS and CDR2 YYNGEE. The CDR3, as DNA: TGTGCCAGCAGCGTAGGACTAGCGGGACCCCACACCGGGGAGCTGTTTTTT. It specifies CASSVGLAGPHTGELFF.

The J gene is TRBJ2-2, the V gene TRBV6-6, with D hard to call. The ends were cut back, 0 bases at V and 5 bases at J, with 13 bases in the middle. The CDR3 contains 16 residues. Germline V gene sequence: CDR1 MNHNY, CDR2 SVGAGI (reference sequence). CDR3: CASSYSRTKDTGELFF. For the CDR3, the DNA is TGTGCCAGCAGTTACTCGAGAACAAAGGATACCGGGGAGCTGTTTTTT.

The CDR3 bases are TGTGCCACCAGTGACACCGGGACTAGCGGGAGCGAGCAGTACTTC. Translated, it gives CATSDTGTSGSEQYF. The gene calls are TRBV24-1 and TRBJ2-7; the match to TRBD2 covers 14 bases. J lost 6 bases, V lost 4 bases, and 4 bases had no gene match. Germline V gives CDR1 KGHDR, CDR2 SFDVKD. The CDR3 has 15 residues.

Ten or more counts support this clonotype. The chain recombines TRBV6-2 or TRBV6-3 with TRBJ2-1; 8 nucleotides match TRBD1. This CDR3 is built from 15 residues. Germline V lookup: CDR1 MNHEY, CDR2 SVGEGT. V gave up 5 bases and J gave up 3 bases; unmatched junction bases: 6. Here the CDR3 DNA reads TGTGCCAGCAGTAAGACAGGGGAGCTCTACAATGAGCAGTTCTTC. It codes for CASSKTGELYNEQFF.

This clonotype was detected ten times or more. This rearrangement joins TRBV20-1 to TRBJ2-7; D call uncertain. V was trimmed by 3 bases and J by 5 bases, leaving 11 bases between them. Germline-derived CDR1 and CDR2 are DFQATT and SNEGSKA (reference sequence). The CDR3 loop spans 12 amino acids. The CDR3, as DNA: TGCAGTGCTAGTCGCCTGACCCACGAGCAGTACTTC. Encoded protein: CSASRLTHEQYF.

This clonotype was observed at least ten times. The V gene is TRBV5-1, the J gene TRBJ1-6, with 9 bases matching TRBD1. Germline CDR1 SGHRS, CDR2 YFSETQ. The CDR3 contains 16 residues. V dropped 2 bases and J dropped 8; count of bases not matched to a gene: 8. The CDR3 protein is CASSFSRDRVDSPLHF. CDR3 nucleotide sequence: TGCGCCAGCAGCTTCTCACGGGACAGGGTGGATTCACCCCTCCACTTT.

Points on this clonotype: A single base separates this from a much larger clone, so it may be a read error. The missing conserved phenylalanine or tryptophan at the end of this CDR3 makes a read error likely. The chain carries TRBV5-1 and TRBJ2-5; 15 positions agree with TRBD2. V gave up 2 bases and J gave up 4 bases; unmatched junction bases: 12. From germline, CDR1 is SGHRS and CDR2 YFSETQ. This CDR3 contains 19 residues. The CDR3 nucleotides are TGCGCCAGCAGCTTCAAACTTGGACTAGCGGGAGGGCCGGGAGAGACCCAGTACCTC. This codes for CASSFKLGLAGGPGETQYL.